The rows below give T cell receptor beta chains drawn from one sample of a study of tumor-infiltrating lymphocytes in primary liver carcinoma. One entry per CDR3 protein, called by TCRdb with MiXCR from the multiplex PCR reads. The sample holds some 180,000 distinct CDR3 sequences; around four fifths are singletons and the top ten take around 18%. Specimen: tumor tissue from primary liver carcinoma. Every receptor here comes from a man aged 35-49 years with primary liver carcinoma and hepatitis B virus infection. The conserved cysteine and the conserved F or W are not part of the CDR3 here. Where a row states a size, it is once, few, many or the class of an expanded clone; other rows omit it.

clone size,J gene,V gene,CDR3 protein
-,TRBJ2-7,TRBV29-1,SVNEGAVQGVEQY
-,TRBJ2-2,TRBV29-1,GARLAVVVGELF
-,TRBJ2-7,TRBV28,AARKRAGKYEKY
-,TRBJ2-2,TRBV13,ASSLRLAGGPRELF
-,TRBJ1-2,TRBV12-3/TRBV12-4,ASRSGHGFGYGYT
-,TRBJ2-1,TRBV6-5,ASSSKRAETYDEQF
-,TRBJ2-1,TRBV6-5,ASSGGGRNEQL
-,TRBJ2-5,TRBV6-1,ASSEARGGQETQC
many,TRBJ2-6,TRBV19,ASSIVMSGANVLT
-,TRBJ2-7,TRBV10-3,VIIGKGAGEQY
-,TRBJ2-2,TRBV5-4,ASSSIGELF
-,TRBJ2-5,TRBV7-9,ASSSWTGGEETQY
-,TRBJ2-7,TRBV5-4,ASSIPSGGIHEQY
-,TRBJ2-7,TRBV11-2,ASSLRGYRYEQY
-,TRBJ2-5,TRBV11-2,ASSFGSLLVGGREETQY
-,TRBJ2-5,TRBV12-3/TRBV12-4,ASSLGTTSRYQY
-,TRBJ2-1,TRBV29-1,SSGISNWNEQS
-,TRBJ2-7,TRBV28,ATITSGKLYKQY
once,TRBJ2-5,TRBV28,ASSRTGVKAETQY
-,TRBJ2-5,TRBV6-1,ASTPSGGSQEIQY
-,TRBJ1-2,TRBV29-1,SADHCGYT
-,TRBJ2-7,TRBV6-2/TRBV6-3,ASTYKPSGSYEQY
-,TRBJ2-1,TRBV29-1,SIDAGRFLREQF
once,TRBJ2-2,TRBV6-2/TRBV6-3,ASTSEIGDTGELF
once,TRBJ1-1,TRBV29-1,SAPGQLVDEAF